These T cell receptor beta chains were read from a single sample in a study of control samples from healthy donors and cancer patients. The assay was immunoSEQ multiplex PCR, and TCRdb's table has in-frame clones only and misses some. The table shows roughly 120,000 clones, with 85% to 95% occurring only once. Sequencing used blood. These receptors originate from a young man in good health. Both conserved end residues are part of each CDR3. A D gene is named only where the DNA matches it firmly. Clone size is not always given. Where it is, it says once, few, many or a class for expanded clones.

d_call,v_call,clone_size,j_call,cdr3_nt,cdr3_aa
TRBD2,TRBV5-4,-,TRBJ2-3,TGTGCCAGCAGCTTCGGGACTAGCCTGCAGTATTTT,CASSFGTSLQYF
-,TRBV28,-,TRBJ2-1,TGTGCCAGCAGTTTCGCCCAGACCGGGAGAAATGAGCAGTTCTTC,CASSFAQTGRNEQFF
-,TRBV6-2/TRBV6-3,-,TRBJ2-7,TGTGCCAGCAGTTACTATCGGGCGGACCTCTCCTACGAGCAGTACTTC,CASSYYRADLSYEQYF
TRBD2,TRBV24-1,-,TRBJ2-3,TGTGCCACCAGTGATTTGGCCCTCGCGGGGGTCTTAAAGTCAGATACGCAGTATTTT,CATSDLALAGVLKSDTQYF
TRBD1,TRBV6-5,-,TRBJ1-2,TGTGCCAGCAGTCCTGGACAGGGGAGCTACTATGGCTACACCTTC,CASSPGQGSYYGYTF
TRBD1,TRBV18,-,TRBJ2-3,TGTGCCAGCTCGCTTTGGGACAGTGGAACAGATACGCAGTATTTT,CASSLWDSGTDTQYF
-,TRBV19,-,TRBJ2-5,TGTGCCAGTAGTAGCATCTCGGGGCTGGAGACCCAGTACTTC,CASSSISGLETQYF
-,TRBV6-5,-,TRBJ2-7,TGTGCCAGCAGTTACCAGGGGCCGGGCTACGAGCAGTACTTC,CASSYQGPGYEQYF
TRBD1,TRBV7-2,-,TRBJ1-2,TGTGCCAGCAGCTTGGGACAGCCGAAGTATGGCTACACCTTC,CASSLGQPKYGYTF
TRBD2,TRBV7-3,-,TRBJ2-3,TGTGCCAGCAGCCGGGGGGGGCGGGGCACAGATACGCAGTATTTT,CASSRGGRGTDTQYF
TRBD2,TRBV6-5,-,TRBJ2-7,TGTGCCAGCAGGTATCGGGCGGGGGGAACCTACGAGCAGTACTTC,CASRYRAGGTYEQYF
-,TRBV30,-,TRBJ1-1,TGTGCCTGGATCGGAGGGACTGAAGCTTTCTTT,CAWIGGTEAFF
-,TRBV7-9,-,TRBJ1-1,TGTGCCAGCAGCCCGAGTGGGTCTGAAGCTTTCTTT,CASSPSGSEAFF
TRBD2,TRBV29-1,-,TRBJ2-1,TGCAGCGTTACATCCGGACCGCAGCGGGGGTCCTACAATGAGCAGTTCTTC,CSVTSGPQRGSYNEQFF
TRBD1,TRBV20-1,-,TRBJ2-1,TGCAGTGCTAGTGCCGGGACAGGGAAAGACAATGAGCAGTTCTTC,CSASAGTGKDNEQFF
TRBD1,TRBV5-1,-,TRBJ2-5,TGCGCCAGCAGCTACATCGGGACAGGGGCTGGAGAGACCCAGTACTTC,CASSYIGTGAGETQYF
-,TRBV11-2,-,TRBJ2-7,TGTGCCAGCAGCTTAGGACCGGGAGACATTTACGAGCAGTACTTC,CASSLGPGDIYEQYF
-,TRBV7-2,-,TRBJ1-1,TGTGCCAGCAGCTTAGCCCCGATGAACACTGAAGCTTTCTTT,CASSLAPMNTEAFF
-,TRBV30,-,TRBJ1-5,TGTGCCTGGAGTGTACCCCGGCGAAAGAATAGCAATCAGCCCCAGCATTTT,CAWSVPRRKNSNQPQHF
-,TRBV28,-,TRBJ1-1,TGTGCCAGCAGTAGGGGCGGGGCAGATACTGAAGCTTTCTTT,CASSRGGADTEAFF
-,TRBV6-4,-,TRBJ2-2,TGTGCCAGCAGTGACTCGGAGGGCGGGGAGCTGTTTTTT,CASSDSEGGELFF
-,TRBV29-1,-,TRBJ2-1,TGCAGCGTTGCTTACTCTTACAATGAGCAGTTCTTC,CSVAYSYNEQFF
-,TRBV18,-,TRBJ1-2,TGTGCCAGCTCACCAGGAACGGGGGGCTACACCTTC,CASSPGTGGYTF
TRBD1,TRBV7-2,-,TRBJ2-5,TGTGCCAGCAGCCTCCGGACAGGCCAAGAGACCCAGTACTTC,CASSLRTGQETQYF
-,TRBV5-6,-,TRBJ1-2,TGTGCCAGCCGCGTGGGGGGGGACATATCCCTATATGGCTACACCTTC,CASRVGGDISLYGYTF
-,TRBV4-3,-,TRBJ2-1,TGCGCCAGCAGCCAGGATCCGGGGACGGGGTACAATGAGCAGTTCTTC,CASSQDPGTGYNEQFF
-,TRBV25-1,-,TRBJ2-1,TGTGCCAGCAGTGGTCCCGGGACGGCGAGCTCCTACAATGAGCAGTTCTTC,CASSGPGTASSYNEQFF
TRBD1,TRBV2,-,TRBJ2-7,TGTGCCAGCAGTGAAGAGGTAGTTGGGGACAGGTACTACGAGCAGTACTTC,CASSEEVVGDRYYEQYF
-,TRBV6-5,-,TRBJ1-4,TGTGCCAGCAGTTACTCGCAGGGTAATGAAAAACTGTTTTTT,CASSYSQGNEKLFF
-,TRBV28,-,TRBJ1-5,TGTGCCAGCAGGCCGGGAGGGGTTAGCAATCAGCCCCAGCATTTT,CASRPGGVSNQPQHF
-,TRBV7-9,once,TRBJ1-6,TGTGCCAGCAGCTTAGAGTCTAATTCACCCCTCCACTTT,CASSLESNSPLHF
TRBD1,TRBV11-3,-,TRBJ1-3,TGTGCCAGCAGCCCGGGACAGGGGACTGGAAACACCATATATTTT,CASSPGQGTGNTIYF
TRBD1,TRBV5-1,once,TRBJ2-7,TGCGCCAGCAGCTTGAGGACAGGGGGCGACCACGAGCAGTACTTC,CASSLRTGGDHEQYF
-,TRBV6-2/TRBV6-3,once,TRBJ2-7,TGTGCCAGCAGTTGGGAACACGAGCAGTACTTC,CASSWEHEQYF
-,TRBV13,-,TRBJ1-2,TGTGCCAGCAGGCAAACAGGGCTTGGCTACACCTTC,CASRQTGLGYTF
-,TRBV24-1,once,TRBJ1-5,TGTGCCACCAGTGACGGCCCCGGGCCCCAGCATTTT,CATSDGPGPQHF
-,TRBV28,few,TRBJ2-3,TGTGCCAGCAGTTTATTGGAAGCAGGGACCGCAGATACGCAGTATTTT,CASSLLEAGTADTQYF
-,TRBV7-9,few,TRBJ1-5,TGTGCCAGCAGCTTAGCACATCAGCCCCAGCATTTT,CASSLAHQPQHF
TRBD1,TRBV19,once,TRBJ2-7,TGTGCCAGTAGTCGGACAGGGGGCCGGGGGGAGCAGTACTTC,CASSRTGGRGEQYF
-,TRBV19,-,TRBJ1-5,TGTGCCAGTAGTATGGGTAGACAGCCGGCGCAGCCCCAGCATTTT,CASSMGRQPAQPQHF
-,TRBV5-1,-,TRBJ2-1,TGCGCCAGCAGCTCCCGGACAGCGACTTACAATGAGCAGTTCTTC,CASSSRTATYNEQFF
TRBD1,TRBV3-1/TRBV3-2,-,TRBJ1-1,TGTGCCAGCAGGATTGGACCGACAGGGTTCGCTGAAGCTTTCTTT,CASRIGPTGFAEAFF
-,TRBV27,-,TRBJ1-3,TGTGCCAGCAAGCAGGGTACCGGGTCTGGAAACACCATATATTTT,CASKQGTGSGNTIYF
-,TRBV20-1,-,TRBJ1-3,TGCAGTGGGGGCTCTGGAAACACCATATATTTT,CSGGSGNTIYF
-,TRBV15,-,TRBJ2-1,TGTGCCACCAGCAGGGGGAGCTCCTACAATGAGCAGTTCTTC,CATSRGSSYNEQFF
TRBD1,TRBV7-8,-,TRBJ1-1,TGTGCCAGCAGCCCAGGGACAGGGGTAACGGACACTGAAGCTTTCTTT,CASSPGTGVTDTEAFF
-,TRBV3-1/TRBV3-2,-,TRBJ2-7,TGTGCCAGCAGCCTTAGGGCTACGGGGCACTACGAGCAGTACTTC,CASSLRATGHYEQYF
TRBD1,TRBV12-5,-,TRBJ1-2,TGTGCTAGTGGTCCGGCGGGGGACAGGGGGACCTATGGCTACACCTTC,CASGPAGDRGTYGYTF